This is a list of T cell receptor beta chains from one sample in a study of regulatory T cells in long-lasting Graves disease. MiXCR was run by TCRdb on the multiplex PCR reads, yielding one entry per CDR3 protein. This table holds 250,000 or so distinct CDR3 sequences, 18% found once. These records were also assigned to another study, of T cells in Graves' hyperthyroidism and ophthalmopathy.

Sequenced here: peripheral blood mononuclear cells (PBMCs), sampled at new diagnosis, from a patient treated with antithyroid drugs. The receptors were sampled from a woman aged 30 to 39 with Graves disease. CDR3s include the opening cysteine and the closing phenylalanine or tryptophan. A D gene is named only where the DNA matches it firmly. The listing skips clone size in some rows; elsewhere it reads once, few, many or a size class.

d_gene,v_gene,abundance,j_gene,CDR3aa,CDR3nt
NA,TRBV18,many,TRBJ1-5,CASSPRTGQPQHF,TGTGCCAGCTCACCTCGGACGGGGCAGCCCCAGCATTTT
NA,TRBV5-1,many,TRBJ1-2,CASSPIGGYGYTF,TGCGCCAGCAGCCCGATCGGGGGGTATGGCTACACCTTC
NA,TRBV19,many,TRBJ2-7,CASSTTGSSYEQYF,TGTGCCAGTAGTACAACAGGGTCATCCTACGAGCAGTACTTC
NA,TRBV24-1,many,TRBJ1-2,CATSDAAHNYGYTF,TGTGCCACCAGTGATGCAGCGCATAACTATGGCTACACCTTC
NA,TRBV29-1,many,TRBJ2-4,CSVDGPGPNIQYF,TGCAGCGTGGACGGCCCGGGACCAAACATTCAGTACTTC
NA,TRBV12-3/TRBV12-4,many,TRBJ1-1,CASSPPRAEAGSTEAFF,TGTGCCAGCAGTCCTCCCCGGGCCGAGGCGGGGAGCACTGAAGCTTTCTTT
NA,TRBV5-6,NA,TRBJ1-5,CASSLGTPQGPQHF,TGTGCCAGCAGCTTGGGGACCCCCCAGGGGCCCCAGCATTTT
TRBD1,TRBV6-2/TRBV6-3,many,TRBJ1-1,CASSYSGTGMVEAFF,TGTGCCAGCAGTTACTCCGGGACAGGGATGGTTGAAGCTTTCTTT
TRBD1,TRBV20-1,many,TRBJ1-5,CSARNPSGQNNQPQHF,TGCAGTGCTAGAAATCCGTCGGGACAGAACAATCAGCCCCAGCATTTT
TRBD1,TRBV13,many,TRBJ2-7,CASRRATGYEQYF,TGTGCCAGCAGGCGCGCGACAGGGTACGAGCAGTACTTC
NA,TRBV6-1,many,TRBJ1-6,CASTGGGIVSPLHF,TGTGCCAGCACGGGGGGAGGGATTGTTTCACCCCTCCACTTT
NA,TRBV19,NA,TRBJ1-6,CASSITWGDSPLHF,TGTGCCAGTAGTATAACTTGGGGGGATTCACCCCTCCACTTT
NA,TRBV11-3,many,TRBJ2-2,CASSPIRGENTGELFF,TGTGCCAGCAGCCCCATTCGCGGGGAAAACACCGGGGAGCTGTTTTTT
NA,TRBV2,few,TRBJ1-3,CASSERGSGNTIYF,TGTGCCAGCAGTGAAAGGGGGTCTGGAAACACCATATATTTT
TRBD1,TRBV5-1,once,TRBJ1-1,CASSFSGTGYTEAFF,TGCGCCAGCAGCTTTTCCGGGACAGGGTACACTGAAGCTTTCTTT
TRBD1,TRBV7-2,NA,TRBJ1-1,CASSLAAGGTEAFF,TGTGCCAGCAGCTTAGCGGCAGGGGGCACTGAAGCTTTCTTT
TRBD1,TRBV28,NA,TRBJ1-1,CASSLSTGTANTEAFF,TGTGCCAGCAGTCTCTCGACCGGGACAGCGAACACTGAAGCTTTCTTT
NA,TRBV4-1,many,TRBJ1-4,CASQLDRINEKLFF,TGCGCCAGCCAACTCGACAGGATTAATGAAAAACTGTTTTTT
TRBD2,TRBV13,many,TRBJ2-7,CASSSGLAGGSAYEQYF,TGTGCCAGCAGCTCGGGGCTAGCGGGGGGGTCGGCCTACGAGCAGTACTTC
NA,TRBV28,many,TRBJ1-2,CASSSQTNYGYTF,TGTGCCAGCAGTTCCCAGACTAACTATGGCTACACCTTC
NA,TRBV25-1,NA,TRBJ1-2,CASSEPKGNYGYTF,TGTGCCAGCAGTGAACCAAAGGGTAACTATGGCTACACCTTC
NA,TRBV9,many,TRBJ2-3,CASSVDQRDTQYF,TGTGCCAGCAGCGTAGACCAGCGAGATACGCAGTATTTT
NA,TRBV29-1,once,TRBJ1-1,CSATHTGTEAFF,TGCAGCGCGACCCATACGGGCACTGAAGCTTTCTTT
NA,TRBV6-1,many,TRBJ1-2,CASSEAPNSIYTF,TGTGCCAGCAGTGAAGCGCCTAACAGCATTTACACCTTC
TRBD1,TRBV6-1,few,TRBJ1-1,CASLPRGQGYFF,TGTGCCAGCCTTCCTCGGGGACAGGGATATTTCTTT
NA,TRBV6-2/TRBV6-3,few,TRBJ2-4,CASSEVEGANIQYF,TGTGCCAGCAGTGAAGTGGAGGGGGCAAACATTCAGTACTTC
TRBD2,TRBV3-1,many,TRBJ2-1,CASSQVGLANNEQFF,TGTGCCAGCAGCCAAGTGGGACTAGCAAACAATGAGCAGTTCTTC
NA,TRBV5-6,few,TRBJ1-3,CASSFENTIYF,TGTGCCAGCAGCTTTGAAAACACCATATATTTT
TRBD1,TRBV3-1,many,TRBJ1-1,CASSPGTGVPLMTEAFF,TGTGCCAGCAGCCCGGGGACAGGGGTACCCTTGATGACTGAAGCTTTCTTT
NA,TRBV6-1,NA,TRBJ2-2,CASSPWGSGELFF,TGTGCCAGCAGTCCTTGGGGGTCCGGGGAGCTGTTTTTT
NA,TRBV19,NA,TRBJ2-2,CASNDGTNTGELFF,TGTGCCAGTAACGACGGAACGAACACCGGGGAGCTGTTTTTT
NA,TRBV6-1,many,TRBJ1-1,CASSVGAEAFF,TGTGCCAGCAGTGTTGGGGCTGAAGCTTTCTTT
NA,TRBV27,many,TRBJ1-4,CASSLPTGREKLFF,TGTGCCAGCAGTTTACCGACAGGCAGGGAAAAACTGTTTTTT
NA,TRBV5-1,many,TRBJ1-1,CASSPGRGRNTEAFF,TGCGCCAGCAGCCCTGGCCGGGGACGGAACACTGAAGCTTTCTTT
TRBD1,TRBV7-2,many,TRBJ1-2,CASRRTGGRQNYGYTF,TGTGCCAGCAGACGGACAGGGGGTCGTCAAAACTATGGCTACACCTTC
NA,TRBV2,many,TRBJ2-7,CASSDWRGGTEDSYEQYF,TGTGCCAGCAGCGATTGGCGGGGCGGGACCGAAGATTCCTACGAGCAGTACTTC